The present T cell receptor beta chain was sequenced within a study of response to subunit inactivated influenza vaccine. Only a few counts were recorded for this clonotype. Antigen specificity is unknown. Notes on the study in general: It was suggested by the authors that few new T cells are recruited by each seasonal influenza vaccination.

TCRdb re-derived calls from the RT-PCR reads in MiXCR, one entry per CDR3 protein. The sample has under 950,000 distinct CDR3 sequences, 21% seen once. Germline V gene sequence: CDR1 SGHVS, CDR2 FQNEAQ. Trimming took 1 base from V and 3 from J, leaving 10 bases between them. The CDR3 contains 14 residues. The sample here was PBMCs from blood, taken about 5 days after vaccination. The sequence was collected from a man aged 50-59 years who received an inactivated influenza vaccine. V is TRBV7-8 and J is TRBJ2-7, with D perhaps matching TRBD2 (6 bases). CDR3 DNA sequence: TGTGCCAGCAGCTTAGGGGGGGTCCTCTACGAGCAGTACTTC. Protein product: CASSLGGVLYEQYF. Full variable domain (rest looked up from reference TRBV7-8 and TRBJ2-7): GAGVSQSPRYKVAKRGQDVALRCDPISGHVSLFWYQQALGQGPEFLTYFQNEAQLDKSGLPSDRFFAERPEGSVSTLKIQRTQQEDSAVYLCASSLGGVLYEQYFGPGTRLTVT.